Reported below is one TCR beta chain. The source of the sample is a study of OX40 agonist ivuxolimab in advanced cancers. Measured with immunoSEQ multiplex PCR; TCRdb has only the in-frame clones, and not every one. This sample has some 19,000 clones, with approximately 86% found just once. Per the germline V gene, CDR1 is PRHDT and CDR2 is FYEKMQ (reference sequence). There are 13 residues in the CDR3. V was trimmed by 3 bases and J by 5 bases, leaving 8 bases between them. The sequence came from an adult with an advanced solid tumor such as melanoma, head and neck, liver or kidney cancer. Sequenced here: CD4+ or CD8+ T cells sorted from blood, sampled in a trial of the OX40 agonist ivuxolimab. V and J are TRBV13 and TRBJ2-1; D not resolved. Here the CDR3 DNA reads TGTGCCAGCAGCTTTGAGTCTAACAATGAGCAGTTCTTC. Translated: CASSFESNNEQFF. Based on the CDR3 plus reference TRBV13 and TRBJ2-1, the full variable domain is AAGVIQSPRHLIKEKRETATLKCYPIPRHDTVYWYQQGPGQDPQFLISFYEKMQSDKGSIPDRFSAQQFSDYHSELNMSSLELGDSALYFCASSFESNNEQFFGPGTRLTVL.